This is a list of T cell receptor beta chains from one sample in a study of blood T cell repertoires in COVID-19. Only in-frame clones appear in the TCRdb table, and some are missing; sequencing was by immunoSEQ multiplex PCR. The table shows over 200,000 clones, with about nine tenths occurring only once. Sample: peripheral blood. The receptors were sampled from a man aged 40-50 years who had recovered from COVID-19. CDR3s include the opening cysteine and the closing phenylalanine or tryptophan. Each record gives: V gene, D gene, J gene, clone size, CDR3 protein, CDR3 DNA. The D gene is left open where the match is weak. Clone size is stated in some rows and not others, as once, few, many or a class when expanded.

TRBV12-5	.	TRBJ1-2	.	CASGLIGVNYGYTF	TGTGCTAGTGGTTTGATAGGGGTTAACTATGGCTACACCTTC
TRBV6-5	.	TRBJ1-1	once	CASSTNTEAFF	TGTGCCAGCAGTACAAACACTGAAGCTTTCTTT
TRBV9	.	TRBJ1-1	.	CASSVVGGTNTEAFF	TGTGCCAGCAGCGTAGTGGGAGGGACCAACACTGAAGCTTTCTTT
TRBV7-2	TRBD1	TRBJ1-2	.	CASSFGQGANYGYTF	TGTGCCAGCAGCTTCGGACAGGGAGCTAACTATGGCTACACCTTC
TRBV6-2/TRBV6-3	.	TRBJ1-2	.	CASSYTGTSNYGYTF	TGTGCCAGCAGTTACACCGGGACTTCTAACTATGGCTACACCTTC
TRBV30	.	TRBJ2-5	once	CAWVGDQETQYF	TGTGCCTGGGTCGGGGATCAAGAGACCCAGTACTTC
TRBV19	.	TRBJ1-5	once	CASSTGEYQPQHF	TGTGCCAGTAGTACCGGAGAGTATCAGCCCCAGCATTTT
TRBV29-1	TRBD1	TRBJ1-2	.	CSVMVTGGSGGYTF	TGCAGCGTGATGGTGACAGGGGGCTCAGGTGGCTACACCTTC
TRBV24-1	TRBD1	TRBJ1-3	medium-sized	CATSIEAGTGGPQSSGNTIYF	TGTGCCACCAGTATCGAAGCGGGGACAGGGGGCCCCCAAAGCTCTGGAAACACCATATATTTT
TRBV20-1	TRBD2	TRBJ2-7	.	CSASPGGPYEQYF	TGCAGTGCTAGTCCGGGGGGGCCCTACGAGCAGTACTTC
TRBV27	TRBD1	TRBJ1-1	once	CASSIDRVTEAFF	TGTGCCAGCAGCATTGACAGGGTCACTGAAGCTTTCTTT
TRBV4-1	.	TRBJ2-1	.	CASSQVRTAPEQFF	TGCGCCAGCAGCCAAGTCCGGACAGCCCCTGAGCAGTTCTTC
TRBV5-8	.	TRBJ2-1	.	CASKRMGAGSYNEQFF	TGTGCCAGCAAGCGGATGGGGGCCGGCTCCTACAATGAGCAGTTCTTC
TRBV27	.	TRBJ2-7	.	CASSQTGTGNYEQYF	TGTGCCAGCAGTCAAACCGGGACTGGTAACTACGAGCAGTACTTC
TRBV7-2	TRBD2	TRBJ2-1	.	CASMKGESGRAGSYNEQFF	TGTGCCAGCATGAAGGGGGAAAGCGGGAGGGCGGGCTCCTACAATGAGCAGTTCTTC
TRBV4-2	.	TRBJ2-3	once	CASSPQGGASTDTQYF	TGTGCCAGCAGCCCCCAGGGCGGGGCTAGCACAGATACGCAGTATTTT
TRBV4-1	TRBD2	TRBJ2-7	.	CASSQLAGVGNYEQYF	TGCGCCAGCAGCCAACTAGCGGGAGTAGGGAACTACGAGCAGTACTTC
TRBV25-1	.	TRBJ1-6	.	CATAGPGKNSPLHF	TGTGCCACCGCGGGACCCGGAAAGAATTCACCCCTCCACTTT
TRBV5-6	.	TRBJ1-5	.	CASSSMTGDRAQHF	TGTGCCAGCAGCTCGATGACAGGCGATAGGGCCCAGCATTTT
TRBV9	.	TRBJ2-7	.	CASSVGLRASLSEQYF	TGTGCCAGCAGCGTAGGTCTGAGGGCATCCCTGAGCGAGCAGTACTTC
TRBV20-1	TRBD2	TRBJ2-1	.	CSASTGTSGRGEQFF	TGCAGTGCTAGTACCGGGACTAGCGGGAGGGGTGAGCAGTTCTTC
TRBV19	TRBD2	TRBJ2-1	once	CASSMALAGVDEQFF	TGTGCCAGTAGTATGGCACTAGCGGGGGTAGATGAGCAGTTCTTC
TRBV19	TRBD2	TRBJ2-7	.	CASSTVAGGSFSYEQYF	TGTGCCAGTAGTACAGTAGCGGGGGGCTCCTTTTCCTACGAGCAGTACTTC
TRBV11-2	TRBD2	TRBJ2-3	.	CASSFPGTSTDTQYF	TGTGCCAGCAGCTTCCCCGGGACTAGCACCGATACGCAGTATTTT
TRBV27	TRBD2	TRBJ2-1	.	CASSSHRSGTSYNEQFF	TGTGCCAGCAGTTCTCACCGATCCGGGACTAGTTACAATGAGCAGTTCTTC
TRBV29-1	TRBD2	TRBJ2-1	.	CSVAGGGSEQFF	TGCAGCGTCGCGGGGGGTGGCAGTGAGCAGTTCTTC
TRBV6-4	TRBD2	TRBJ2-1	.	CASSDSLAGVTQFF	TGTGCCAGCAGTGACTCCCTCGCGGGAGTGACGCAGTTCTTC
TRBV6-1	TRBD1	TRBJ1-2	once	CASSVSATGSTNYGYTF	TGTGCCAGCAGTGTTTCCGCGACAGGGTCGACTAACTATGGCTACACCTTC
TRBV9	.	TRBJ2-7	.	CASSVGGQGEQYF	TGTGCCAGCAGCGTAGGAGGTCAGGGCGAGCAGTACTTC
TRBV7-8	TRBD1	TRBJ2-3	.	CASSSTGHSRTDTQYF	TGTGCCAGCAGCTCGACAGGGCACTCGCGCACAGATACGCAGTATTTT
TRBV13	TRBD1	TRBJ2-7	.	CASSLGLLGQVTYEQYF	TGTGCCAGCAGCTTAGGATTATTGGGACAGGTAACCTACGAGCAGTACTTC
TRBV28	TRBD1	TRBJ1-2	.	CASRPGQGLYGYTF	TGTGCCAGCAGACCGGGACAGGGGTTATATGGCTACACCTTC
TRBV7-6	.	TRBJ2-3	.	CASSSQGTSLPDTQYF	TGTGCCAGCAGCTCACAGGGTACTAGTTTGCCAGATACGCAGTATTTT
TRBV6-6	.	TRBJ1-1	.	CASSYLRGARPEAFF	TGTGCCAGCAGTTACCTCCGGGGGGCTCGCCCTGAAGCTTTCTTT
TRBV10-3	.	TRBJ2-1	.	CAISETSGTYNEQFF	TGTGCCATCAGTGAAACAAGCGGAACCTACAATGAGCAGTTCTTC
TRBV6-6	.	TRBJ1-1	once	CATQISEAFF	TGTGCCACCCAGATATCTGAAGCTTTCTTT
TRBV5-4	.	TRBJ2-7	.	CASSLTGSYEQYF	TGTGCCAGCAGCTTGACAGGAAGCTACGAGCAGTACTTC
TRBV6-9	.	TRBJ2-7	.	CASSSTDRHEQYF	TGTGCCAGCAGTTCAACAGACCGCCACGAGCAGTACTTC
TRBV27	TRBD2	TRBJ2-5	.	CASRSAGGRETQYF	TGTGCCAGCAGGTCGGCGGGGGGGCGTGAGACCCAGTACTTC
TRBV7-7	.	TRBJ2-5	.	CASSLGSGPWETQYF	TGTGCCAGCAGCTTAGGTTCAGGTCCATGGGAGACCCAGTACTTC
TRBV28	.	TRBJ2-7	.	CASSFSIYEQYF	TGTGCCAGCAGTTTTTCCATTTACGAGCAGTACTTC